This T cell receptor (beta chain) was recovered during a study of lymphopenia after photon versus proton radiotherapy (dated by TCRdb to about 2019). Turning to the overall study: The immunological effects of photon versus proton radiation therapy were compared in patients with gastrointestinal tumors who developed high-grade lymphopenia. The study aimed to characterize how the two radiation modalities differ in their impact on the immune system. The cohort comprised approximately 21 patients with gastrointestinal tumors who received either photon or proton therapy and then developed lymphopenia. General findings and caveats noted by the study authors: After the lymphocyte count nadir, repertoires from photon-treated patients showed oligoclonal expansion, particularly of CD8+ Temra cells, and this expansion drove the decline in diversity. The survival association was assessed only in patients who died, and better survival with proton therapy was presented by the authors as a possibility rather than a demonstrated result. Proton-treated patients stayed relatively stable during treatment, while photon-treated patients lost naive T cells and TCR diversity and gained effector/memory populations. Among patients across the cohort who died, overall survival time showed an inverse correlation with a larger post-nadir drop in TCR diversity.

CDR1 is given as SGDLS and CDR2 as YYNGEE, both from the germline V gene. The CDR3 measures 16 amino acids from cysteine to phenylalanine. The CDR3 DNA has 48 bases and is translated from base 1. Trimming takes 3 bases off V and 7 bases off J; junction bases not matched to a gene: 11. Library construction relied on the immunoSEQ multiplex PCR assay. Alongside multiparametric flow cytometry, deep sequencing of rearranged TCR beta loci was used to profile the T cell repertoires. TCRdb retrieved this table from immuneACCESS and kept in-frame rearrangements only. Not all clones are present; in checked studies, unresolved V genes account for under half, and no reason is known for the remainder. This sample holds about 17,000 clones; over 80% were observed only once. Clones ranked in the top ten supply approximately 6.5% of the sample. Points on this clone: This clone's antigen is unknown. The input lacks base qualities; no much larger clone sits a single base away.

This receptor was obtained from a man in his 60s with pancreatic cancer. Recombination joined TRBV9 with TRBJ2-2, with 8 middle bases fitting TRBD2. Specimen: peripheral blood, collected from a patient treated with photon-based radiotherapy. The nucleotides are TGTGCCAGCAGCGCCGACCCAAAGCGGGGGCGCGGGGAGCTGTTTTTT. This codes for CASSADPKRGRGELFF.